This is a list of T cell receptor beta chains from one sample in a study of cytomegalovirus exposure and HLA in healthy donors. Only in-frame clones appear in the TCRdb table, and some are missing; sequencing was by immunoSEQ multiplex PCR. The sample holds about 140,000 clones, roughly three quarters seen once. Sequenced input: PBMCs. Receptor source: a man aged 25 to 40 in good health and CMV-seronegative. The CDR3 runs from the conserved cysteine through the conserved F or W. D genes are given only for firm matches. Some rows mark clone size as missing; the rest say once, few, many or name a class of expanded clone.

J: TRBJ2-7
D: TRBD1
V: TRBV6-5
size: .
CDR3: CASSYGVQGAEQYF
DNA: TGTGCCAGCAGTTACGGGGTCCAGGGGGCCGAGCAGTACTTC

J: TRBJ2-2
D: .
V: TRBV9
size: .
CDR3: CASSSQTGELFF
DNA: TGTGCCAGCAGCTCTCAGACCGGGGAGCTGTTTTTT

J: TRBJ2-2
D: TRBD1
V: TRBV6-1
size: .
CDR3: CASSEYVSGGGSGELFF
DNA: TGTGCCAGCAGTGAATACGTCTCAGGGGGCGGGTCCGGGGAGCTGTTTTTT

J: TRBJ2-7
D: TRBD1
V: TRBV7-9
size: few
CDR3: CASSLEAGTGTEQYF
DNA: TGTGCCAGCAGCTTAGAGGCCGGGACAGGGACCGAGCAGTACTTC

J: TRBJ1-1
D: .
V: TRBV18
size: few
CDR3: CASSPGHMNTEAFF
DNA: TGTGCCAGCTCACCAGGGCACATGAACACTGAAGCTTTCTTT

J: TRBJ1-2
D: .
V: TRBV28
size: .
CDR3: CASSRRVAGYTF
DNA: TGTGCCAGCAGTCGCAGGGTCGCTGGCTACACCTTC

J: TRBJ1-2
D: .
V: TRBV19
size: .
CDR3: CASSTYYGYTF
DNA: TGTGCCAGTAGTACCTACTATGGCTACACCTTC

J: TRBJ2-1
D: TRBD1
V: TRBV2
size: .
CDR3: CASNLDRGWNEQFF
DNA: TGTGCCAGCAATCTGGACAGGGGGTGGAATGAGCAGTTCTTC

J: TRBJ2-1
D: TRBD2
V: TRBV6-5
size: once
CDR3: CASSYQLLAGAGEQFF
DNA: TGTGCCAGCAGTTACCAGTTACTAGCGGGAGCGGGTGAGCAGTTCTTC

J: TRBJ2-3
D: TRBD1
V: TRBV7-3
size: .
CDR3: CASSWHPGQGALTDTQYF
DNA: TGTGCCAGCAGCTGGCACCCGGGACAGGGGGCTTTGACAGATACGCAGTATTTT

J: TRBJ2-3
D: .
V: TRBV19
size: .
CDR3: CASSIGGSTDTQYF
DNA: TGTGCCAGTAGTATCGGCGGGAGCACAGATACGCAGTATTTT

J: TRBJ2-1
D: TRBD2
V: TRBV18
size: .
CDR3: CASSPGLAHYNEQFF
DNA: TGTGCCAGCTCACCGGGACTAGCGCACTACAATGAGCAGTTCTTC

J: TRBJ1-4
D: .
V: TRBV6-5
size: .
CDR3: CASSYWGEKLFF
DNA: TGTGCCAGCAGTTATTGGGGCGAAAAACTGTTTTTT

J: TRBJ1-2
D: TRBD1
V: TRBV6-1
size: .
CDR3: CASSSGGQGSYGYTF
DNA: TGTGCCAGCAGCTCAGGGGGACAGGGGTCTTATGGCTACACCTTC

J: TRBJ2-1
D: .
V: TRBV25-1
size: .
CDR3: CASSEFRGNEQFF
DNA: TGTGCCAGCAGTGAATTTCGAGGCAATGAGCAGTTCTTC

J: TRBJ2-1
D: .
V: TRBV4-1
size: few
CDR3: CASSQDWEGRGAYNEQFF
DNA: TGCGCCAGCAGCCAAGATTGGGAGGGGAGGGGGGCTTACAATGAGCAGTTCTTC

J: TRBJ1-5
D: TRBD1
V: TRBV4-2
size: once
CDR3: CASSQEDRGVQPQHF
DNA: TGTGCCAGCAGCCAAGAGGACAGGGGGGTCCAGCCCCAGCATTTT

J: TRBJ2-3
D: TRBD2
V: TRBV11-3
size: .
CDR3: CASSPEAGADTQYF
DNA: TGTGCCAGCAGCCCGGAGGCGGGAGCCGATACGCAGTATTTT

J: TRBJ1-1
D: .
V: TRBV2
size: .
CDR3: CASLPYQNTEAFF
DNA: TGTGCCAGCCTACCTTACCAGAACACTGAAGCTTTCTTT

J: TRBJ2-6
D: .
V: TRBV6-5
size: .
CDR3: CASQTGANVLTF
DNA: TGTGCCAGCCAGACAGGGGCCAACGTCCTGACTTTC

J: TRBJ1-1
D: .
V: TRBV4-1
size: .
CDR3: CASSQGGRTEAFF
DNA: TGCGCCAGCAGCCAGGGAGGCAGGACTGAAGCTTTCTTT

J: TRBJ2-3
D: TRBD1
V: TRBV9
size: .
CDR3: CASSVDRGADTQYF
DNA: TGTGCCAGCAGCGTAGACAGGGGTGCAGATACGCAGTATTTT

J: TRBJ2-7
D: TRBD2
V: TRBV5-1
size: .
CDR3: CASSPLAGSSYEQYF
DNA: TGCGCCAGCAGCCCCCTAGCGGGAAGCTCCTACGAGCAGTACTTC

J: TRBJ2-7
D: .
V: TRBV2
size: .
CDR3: CASSEALDNYEQYF
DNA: TGTGCCAGCAGTGAAGCCCTGGACAACTACGAGCAGTACTTC

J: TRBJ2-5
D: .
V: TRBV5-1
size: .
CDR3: CASNRDTQETQYF
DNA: TGCGCCAGCAACCGGGACACCCAAGAGACCCAGTACTTC

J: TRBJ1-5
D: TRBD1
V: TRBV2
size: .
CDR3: CASSKTGDKRNQPQHF
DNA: TGTGCCAGCAGTAAGACAGGGGACAAGCGAAATCAGCCCCAGCATTTT

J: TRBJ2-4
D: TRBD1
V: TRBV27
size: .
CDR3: CASSSTGVIQYF
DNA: TGTGCCAGCAGCTCTACAGGGGTCATTCAGTACTTC

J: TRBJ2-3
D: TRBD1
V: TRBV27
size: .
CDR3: CASTWTGLSTDTQYF
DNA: TGTGCCAGCACCTGGACAGGTCTTAGCACAGATACGCAGTATTTT